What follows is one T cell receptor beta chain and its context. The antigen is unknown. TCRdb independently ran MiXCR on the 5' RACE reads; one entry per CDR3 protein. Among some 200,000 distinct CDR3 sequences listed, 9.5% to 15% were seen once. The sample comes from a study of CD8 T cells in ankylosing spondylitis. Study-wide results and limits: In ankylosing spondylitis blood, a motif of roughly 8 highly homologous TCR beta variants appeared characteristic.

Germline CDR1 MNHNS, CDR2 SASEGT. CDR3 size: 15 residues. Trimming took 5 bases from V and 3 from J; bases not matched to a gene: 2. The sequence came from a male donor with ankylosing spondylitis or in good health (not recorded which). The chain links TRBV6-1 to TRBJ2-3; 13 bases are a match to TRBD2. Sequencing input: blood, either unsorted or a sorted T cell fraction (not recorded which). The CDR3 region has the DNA TGTGCCAGCAGTAGGACTAGCGGGGGTACAGATACGCAGTATTTT. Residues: CASSRTSGGTDTQYF.